Below, 29 T cell receptor beta chains from the same sample are listed, as sequenced in a study. TCRdb passed the RT-PCR reads through MiXCR, listing each CDR3 protein once. The repertoire holds about 700,000 distinct CDR3 sequences, with 13% to 15% as singletons. Sequenced input: memory CD4+ T cells from blood. These receptors were obtained from a female donor in good health, serving as a healthy control.

The chain is built from TRBV19 and TRBJ2-1, with 9 bases aligning to TRBD1. The CDR3 extends over 15 amino acids. Per the germline V gene, CDR1 is LNHDA and CDR2 is SQIVND (reference sequence). Trimming removed 5 bases from V and 10 bases from J; junction bases left unmatched: 12. In DNA form, the CDR3 reads TGTGCCAGTAGTGTGTCCGGGACAGGGACTGGGGAGCAGTTCTTC. It translates to CASSVSGTGTGEQFF.

This clonotype was picked up a small number of times. V and J are TRBV7-9 and TRBJ1-1; tentatively, D is TRBD1 (5 bases). The CDR3 length is 13 residues. The germline gives CDR1 SEHNR, CDR2 FQNEAQ (reference sequence). V lost 6 bases to trimming and J lost 5 bases, with 13 bases between them. CDR3 bases: TGTGCCAGCAGGTCGGGGGGAAGGACTGAAGCTTTCTTT. Amino acids: CASRSGGRTEAFF.

The chain is built from TRBV7-2 and TRBJ1-6; D call uncertain. Looked up from germline, CDR1 is SGHTA and CDR2 is FQGNSA. The CDR3 contains 12 residues. Trimming took 4 bases from V and 9 from J, leaving 7 bases between them. This chain's CDR3 is CASSSTVSPLHF. In DNA, the CDR3 is TGTGCCAGCAGCTCCACAGTTTCACCCCTCCACTTT.

V usage is TRBV20-1 and J usage is TRBJ1-1; 7 bases agree with TRBD1. The CDR3 runs to 12 residues. The J segment lost 3 bases and the V segment lost 6 bases, leaving 4 bases of the junction unmatched. Germline V CDR1 and CDR2: DFQATT, SNEGSKA (reference sequence). The CDR3 loop reads CSAQGGYTEAFF. For the CDR3, the DNA is TGCAGTGCCCAGGGGGGTTACACTGAAGCTTTCTTT.

The chain has TRBV20-1 and TRBJ2-3; D gene uncertain. The germline CDR1 and CDR2 sequences are DFQATT and SNEGSKA (reference sequence). With 6 bases removed from V and 2 bases from J, the gap between germline ends came to 12 bases. CDR3 length: 13 residues. CDR3 region: CSAVGPYTDTQYF. The DNA for the CDR3 is TGCAGTGCCGTGGGCCCTTACACAGATACGCAGTATTTT.

This clonotype was detected once. One base away lies a much larger clone, so this may be a sequencing read error. This chain links TRBV24-1 with TRBJ1-5; D gene uncertain. CDR1 is KGHDR, CDR2 SFDVKD, per germline. The CDR3 runs to 14 residues. The CDR3 sequence is CATSGRLGEQPQLF. CDR3 DNA: TGTGCCACCAGCGGCCGCTTGGGCGAGCAGCCCCAGCTTTTT.

The table lists this clonotype with many counts. V usage is TRBV5-1 and J usage is TRBJ2-5, with a tentative D call TRBD1 (6 bases). Germline-derived CDR1 and CDR2 are SGHRS and YFSETQ. The CDR3 covers 15 residues. Trimming took off 4 bases at V and 9 bases at J, with 22 bases between the two ends. CDR3 sequence: CASSLGTSDQGAQYF. CDR3 in DNA: TGCGCCAGCAGCCTGGGGACATCGGACCAAGGGGCCCAGTACTTC.

A few counts support this clonotype. The chain is built from TRBV7-8 and TRBJ2-1, with TRBD2 matching 9 bases. V gave up 4 bases and J gave up 6 bases; unmatched junction bases: 10. The CDR3 loop spans 16 amino acids. Looked up from germline, CDR1 is SGHVS and CDR2 is FQNEAQ. CDR3 sequence: CASSSLSGRVLNEQFF. The CDR3 coding sequence is TGTGCCAGCAGCTCGCTTAGCGGGAGAGTTCTCAATGAGCAGTTCTTC. The full variable domain, rest sourced from reference TRBV7-8 and TRBJ2-1, is GAGVSQSPRYKVAKRGQDVALRCDPISGHVSLFWYQQALGQGPEFLTYFQNEAQLDKSGLPSDRFFAERPEGSVSTLKIQRTQQEDSAVYLCASSSLSGRVLNEQFFGPGTRLTVL.

This clonotype turned up a few times. The chain has TRBV30 and TRBJ2-2; no definite D call. V was pared by 3 bases and J by 6 bases, with 11 bases between. Germline V gives CDR1 GTSNPN, CDR2 SVGIG (reference sequence). CDR3 length: 13 amino acids. The CDR3 DNA reads as TGTGCCTGGAGCTCAACCTCCCCCGGGGAGCTGTTTTTT. Translation gives CAWSSTSPGELFF.

This clonotype turned up a few times. The genes are TRBV24-1 and TRBJ2-1, with D possibly matching TRBD1 (6 bases). There are 15 residues in the CDR3. Trimming stripped 5 bases from V and 4 bases from J, with 14 bases between. CDR1 and CDR2 from the germline V gene are KGHDR and SFDVKD. The DNA of the CDR3 is TGTGCCACCAGTGGCGACCTGGGGGCGTACAATGAGCAGTTCTTC. Translation gives CATSGDLGAYNEQFF.

Here the CDR3 reads CASSLLGQGAFF. CDR3 nucleotides: TGCGCCAGCAGCTTGTTAGGCCAGGGGGCTTTCTTT. The chain recombines TRBV5-1 with TRBJ1-1; perhaps TRBD1 as D (6 bases). V lost 1 base and J lost 11, with 12 bases in between. CDR3 length: 12 residues. The germline gives CDR1 SGHRS, CDR2 YFSETQ. Full variable domain (outside the CDR3, taken from reference TRBV5-1 and TRBJ1-1): KAGVTQTPRYLIKTRGQQVTLSCSPISGHRSVSWYQQTPGQGLQFLFEYFSETQRNKGNFPGRFSGRQFSNSRSEMNVSTLELGDSALYLCASSLLGQGAFFGQGTRLTVV.

Many counts were recorded for this clonotype. The DNA of the CDR3 is TGTGCCACCAGCAGAGGACAGAATTATAATTCACCCCTCCACTTT. The encoded protein is CATSRGQNYNSPLHF. The chain employs TRBV15 and TRBJ1-6, with TRBD1 as a possible D gene (5 bases). This CDR3 is 15 amino acids long. Germline V gives CDR1 LNHNV, CDR2 YYDKDF (reference sequence). Trimming stripped 1 base from V and 4 bases from J, with 8 bases between.

CDR3 DNA: TGCGCCAGCAGCCAAGATCTTTCCGGGAGGGGTACGCAGTATTTT. Translation: CASSQDLSGRGTQYF. V usage is TRBV4-1 and J usage is TRBJ2-3; 8 bases are shared with TRBD2. This CDR3 comprises 15 residues. Per the germline V gene, CDR1 is MGHRA and CDR2 is YSYEKL. V was pared by 0 bases and J by 8 bases, with 7 bases of the junction left unmatched.

V gene TRBV24-1 combines with J gene TRBJ1-2, with 7 bases lining up with TRBD1. This CDR3 has 12 amino acids. The V gene's germline CDR1 is KGHDR and CDR2 SFDVKD. The junction had 5 bases not matched to a gene; V was cut back by 4 bases and J by 10 bases. CDR3 in DNA: TGTGCCACCAGTGAAATGACAGGGATCTACACCTTC. As protein: CATSEMTGIYTF.

The table lists this clonotype with many counts. The J gene is TRBJ1-5, the V gene TRBV20-1; D uncertain. Germline V gene lookup returns CDR1 DFQATT and CDR2 SNEGSKA (reference sequence). The V end was cut by 6 bases, the J end by 4 bases, with 19 bases between. This CDR3 has 15 amino acids. The CDR3: CSAIDGSLINQPQHF. As DNA, the CDR3 is TGCAGTGCCATAGACGGTAGTCTGATTAATCAGCCCCAGCATTTT.

The chain has TRBV5-1 and TRBJ2-2, with D perhaps assigned TRBD1 or TRBD2 (5 bases each). This CDR3 comprises 14 residues. V gave up 6 bases and J gave up 2 bases, with 11 bases separating them. Germline V gene sequence: CDR1 SGHRS, CDR2 YFSETQ. The CDR3 nucleotides read TGCGCCAGCAACTGGGACGGAAACACCGGGGAGCTGTTTTTT. It specifies CASNWDGNTGELFF.

This clonotype was found a few times. The rearrangement joins TRBV4-3 to TRBJ1-1; D is unclear. CDR1 LGHNA and CDR2 YSLEER come from the germline V gene. The V gene lost 4 bases and the J gene lost 2 bases, with 11 bases spanning the gap. There are 14 residues in the CDR3. In DNA, the CDR3 is TGCGCCAGCAGCCCAGAGTATTTCAACACTGAAGCTTTCTTT. Protein product: CASSPEYFNTEAFF.

The chain links TRBV28 to TRBJ2-7; a weak D match, TRBD1 (6 bases). Looked up from germline, CDR1 is MDHEN and CDR2 is SYDVKM. V lost 6 bases and J 4 bases, leaving 19 bases between the germline ends. The CDR3 is 15 amino acids. CDR3 in DNA: TGTGCCAGCAGCAAGCATAGGACAGACCAATACGAGCAGTACTTC. As protein: CASSKHRTDQYEQYF. The full variable domain, rest sourced from reference TRBV28 and TRBJ2-7, is DVKVTQSSRYLVKRTGEKVFLECVQDMDHENMFWYRQDPGLGLRLIYFSYDVKMKEKGDIPEGYSVSREKKERFSLILESASTNQTSMYLCASSKHRTDQYEQYFGPGTRLTVT.

This clonotype has a count of ten or more. The rearrangement uses TRBV10-3 and TRBJ2-3; TRBD2 aligns across 11 bases. The V and J ends lost 8 bases and 0 bases, in that order; junction bases with no gene match: 1. The germline V gene encodes CDR1 ENHRY and CDR2 SYGVKD. This CDR3 is built from 14 residues. The CDR3 is CAIRLAGSTDTQYF. For the CDR3, the DNA is TGTGCCATCCGACTAGCGGGGAGCACAGATACGCAGTATTTT.

This clonotype showed up just a few times. This sequence joins TRBV27 and TRBJ1-4; possible D gene TRBD1, 5 bases. The germline gives CDR1 MNHEY, CDR2 SMNVEV (reference sequence). The CDR3 is 15 residues long. The ends were cut back, 5 bases at V and 7 bases at J, with 17 bases in the middle. Here the CDR3 reads CASSPPAGVGEKLFF. DNA for the CDR3: TGTGCCAGCAGTCCACCCGCGGGGGTCGGTGAAAAACTGTTTTTT.

Ten or more counts support this clonotype. The chain couples TRBV29-1 to TRBJ2-7; 12 bases align to TRBD2. Germline lookup yields CDR1 SQVTM and CDR2 ANQGSEA. Germline trimming cut 5 bases from V and 3 bases from J; bases unmatched to any gene: 5. This CDR3 contains 14 residues. The CDR3 reads CSVLGLAGLYEQYF. CDR3 sequence (DNA): TGCAGCGTTCTCGGACTAGCGGGACTCTACGAGCAGTACTTC.

This clonotype showed up many times. The chain is built from TRBV20-1 and TRBJ2-3, with 10 bases identical to TRBD1. V gave up 5 bases and J gave up 6 bases; unmatched junction bases: 2. The germline V gene has CDR1 DFQATT and CDR2 SNEGSKA (reference sequence). This CDR3 is built from 12 residues. This CDR3 reads CSAPTGGDTQYF. CDR3 nucleotides: TGCAGTGCTCCGACAGGGGGCGATACGCAGTATTTT.

This clonotype was observed a handful of times. V gene TRBV20-1 combines with J gene TRBJ2-5; 10 bases match TRBD2. Trimming took 1 base from V and 0 from J; bases not matched to a gene: 2. The CDR3 sequence is 15 residues long. CDR1 and CDR2 (germline): DFQATT, SNEGSKA (reference sequence). The CDR3 DNA reads as TGCAGTGCTAGAGCTAGCGGGAGAGACCAAGAGACCCAGTACTTC. Translated: CSARASGRDQETQYF.

This chain uses TRBV5-4 with TRBJ1-1, with D unresolved. V lost 2 bases and J 1 base, leaving 9 bases between the germline ends. This CDR3 is built from 14 residues. Germline loops: CDR1 SGHNT, CDR2 YYREEE (reference sequence). For the CDR3, the DNA is TGTGCCAGCAGCTTACCCCCCGAGAACACTGAAGCTTTCTTT. It codes for CASSLPPENTEAFF.

There are many counts of this clonotype. The genes are TRBV29-1 and TRBJ1-1; D possibly corresponds to TRBD1 (6 bases). This CDR3 is 12 amino acids long. Trimming shortened V by 5 bases and J by 8 bases, and 15 bases separated the two germline ends. CDR1 and CDR2 (germline): SQVTM, ANQGSEA. The CDR3 here is CSVNGGGVEAFF. CDR3 nucleotide sequence: TGCAGCGTTAATGGAGGGGGAGTCGAAGCTTTCTTT.

J is TRBJ1-4 and V is TRBV15; weak D call: TRBD1 (6 bases). The CDR3 consists of 19 residues. The germline V and J ends were trimmed by 3 bases and 2 bases, with 22 bases remaining between them. Germline lookup yields CDR1 LNHNV and CDR2 YYDKDF (reference sequence). The CDR3 nucleotides are TGTGCCACCAGCAGGGAACTGCCTCAGGGGACCCTTACTAATGAAAAACTGTTTTTT. It translates to CATSRELPQGTLTNEKLFF.

V is TRBV20-1 and J is TRBJ2-1, with D possibly being TRBD2 (6 bases). Germline V gene data show CDR1 as DFQATT and CDR2 as SNEGSKA (reference sequence). The CDR3 has 15 amino acids. The V end was cut by 0 bases, the J end by 2 bases, with 11 bases between. The CDR3 DNA reads TGCAGTGCTAGAGATGGCGGGAAGACCTACAATGAGCAGTTCTTC. Protein product: CSARDGGKTYNEQFF.

This clonotype was seen only a few times. The rearrangement joins TRBV28 to TRBJ2-1; the D call may be TRBD1 or TRBD2 (5 bases each). There are 14 residues in the CDR3. The germline V gene has CDR1 MDHEN and CDR2 SYDVKM. V lost 4 bases and J 5 bases, leaving 12 bases between the germline ends. The CDR3 protein is CASSYGTDNNEQFF. The CDR3 DNA reads as TGTGCCAGCAGTTACGGGACGGATAACAATGAGCAGTTCTTC.

This clonotype was counted between two and nine times. V is TRBV12-3 or TRBV12-4 and J is TRBJ2-3; TRBD2 aligns across 10 bases. CDR3 length: 17 amino acids. The ends lost 3 bases at V and 5 bases at J; junction bases unmatched: 11. The CDR3 DNA reads TGTGCCAGCAGTTTGAACCTAGCGGGGGCCGGGGAAGATACGCAGTATTTT. Translated: CASSLNLAGAGEDTQYF.